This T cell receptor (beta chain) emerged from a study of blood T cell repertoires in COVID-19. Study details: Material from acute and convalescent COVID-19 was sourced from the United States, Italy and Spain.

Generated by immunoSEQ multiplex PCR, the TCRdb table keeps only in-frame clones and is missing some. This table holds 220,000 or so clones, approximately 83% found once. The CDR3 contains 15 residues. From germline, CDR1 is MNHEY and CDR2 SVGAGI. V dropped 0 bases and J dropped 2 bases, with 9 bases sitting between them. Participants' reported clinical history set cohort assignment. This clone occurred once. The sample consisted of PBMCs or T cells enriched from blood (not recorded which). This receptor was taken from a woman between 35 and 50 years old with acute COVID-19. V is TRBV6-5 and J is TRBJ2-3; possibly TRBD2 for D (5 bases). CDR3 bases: TGTGCCAGCAGTTACTCGAGGCGGGTCACAGATACGCAGTATTTT. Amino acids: CASSYSRRVTDTQYF.